The 10 T cell receptor beta chains below were found in one sample sequenced in a study of blood T cell repertoires in COVID-19. TCRdb keeps only in-frame clones here, not all; method: immunoSEQ multiplex PCR. This table holds 300,000 to 350,000 clones, over 70% found once. Input material: PBMCs or T cells enriched from blood (not recorded which). These receptors all come from a man aged 25 to 40 who had recovered from COVID-19.

The chain employs TRBV3-1 (or the pseudogene TRBV3-2) and TRBJ1-1, with D possibly matching TRBD1 (6 bases). V was trimmed by 3 bases and J by 10 bases, leaving 15 bases between them. Germline-derived CDR1 and CDR2 are LGHDT and YNNKEL (reference sequence). CDR3 length: 13 amino acids. CDR3 DNA: TGTGCCAGCAGCCACGACGGACAGCGTGGAGCTTTCTTT. It encodes CASSHDGQRGAFF.

In the case of this clone: The junction departs from germline at one end; a sequencing error may be responsible. The gene calls are TRBV7-9 and TRBJ1-4; TRBD1 might be the D (5 bases). The CDR3 extends over 12 amino acids. Germline V gene lookup returns CDR1 SEHNR and CDR2 FQNEAQ (reference sequence). The CDR3 DNA is TGTGCCAGCAGCTTAGACGAGGGCTCCCGGGGGTTT. Amino acids: CASSLDEGSRGF. The full variable domain, completed using reference TRBV7-9 and TRBJ1-4, is DTGVSQNPRHKITKRGQNVTFRCDPISEHNRLYWYRQTLGQGPEFLTYFQNEAQLEKSRLLSDRFSAERPKGSFSTLEIQRTEQGDSAMYLCASSLDEGSRGFGSGTQLSVL.

The gene calls are TRBV7-9 and TRBJ1-1; D not certain. In germline, CDR1 is SEHNR, CDR2 FQNEAQ (reference sequence). Trimming removed 9 bases from V and 0 bases from J, with 11 bases in between. This CDR3 is 13 amino acids long. For the CDR3, the DNA is TGTGCCAGTAAACAAGACATGAACACTGAAGCTTTCTTT. It codes for CASKQDMNTEAFF.

The chain uses TRBV7-3 and TRBJ2-2, with D perhaps TRBD2 (5 bases). This CDR3 spans 16 amino acids. Germline CDR1 SGHTA, CDR2 FQGTGA. V was clipped by 2 bases and J by 6 bases, with 16 bases between them. CDR3 bases: TGTGCCAGCAGCTTATCGGCCGGGAACTCAGCCGGGGAGCTGTTTTTT. It encodes CASSLSAGNSAGELFF.

The rearrangement joins TRBV14 to TRBJ1-1, with 9 bases that match TRBD1. V lost 5 bases and J lost 1; bases outside the gene matches: 5. Germline V gives CDR1 SGHDN, CDR2 FVKESK. The CDR3 has 15 residues. The CDR3 DNA reads as TGTGCCAGCAGCGCCGACAGGGGGGAGAACACTGAAGCTTTCTTT. It translates to CASSADRGENTEAFF.

This clone has just a few counts. The V gene is TRBV2, the J gene TRBJ1-2; 9 bases map to TRBD1. Germline CDR1 and CDR2: SNHLY and FYNNEI. J was trimmed by 2 bases and V by 5 bases; bases with no gene match: 3. This CDR3 spans 14 amino acids. CDR3 sequence: CASSRDRANYGYTF. The CDR3, as DNA: TGTGCCAGCAGTCGGGACAGGGCGAACTATGGCTACACCTTC.

V usage is TRBV30 and J usage is TRBJ1-1, with D uncertain. The ends were cut back, 1 base at V and 5 bases at J, with 14 bases in the middle. Germline assignment: CDR1 GTSNPN and CDR2 SVGIG (reference sequence). This CDR3 has 14 residues. The CDR3 sequence: CAWSEALGRTEAFF. The CDR3 DNA reads TGTGCCTGGAGTGAGGCACTAGGCAGGACTGAAGCTTTCTTT.

The gene calls are TRBV6-5 and TRBJ1-2; TRBD1 matches at 7 bases. This CDR3 spans 13 amino acids. The J segment lost 8 bases and the V segment lost 6 bases, leaving 9 bases of the junction unmatched. CDR1 is MNHEY, CDR2 SVGAGI, per germline. The CDR3 here is CASRRQGSRGYTF. CDR3 nucleotides: TGTGCCAGCAGACGACAGGGTTCGCGCGGCTACACCTTC.

The chain links TRBV7-8 to TRBJ1-6; maybe TRBD1 (5 bases). CDR3 length equals 16 residues. Trimming stripped 3 bases from V and 9 bases from J, with 18 bases between. The germline V gene encodes CDR1 SGHVS and CDR2 FQNEAQ. The CDR3 bases are TGTGCCAGCAGCTTCGCGACAGCAACACGCACTTCACCCCTCCACTTT. Translated: CASSFATATRTSPLHF.

CDR3 sequence: CATSRDRLRYTGELFF. The CDR3 nucleotides are TGTGCCACCAGCAGAGATCGGTTGAGATACACCGGGGAGCTGTTTTTT. This chain links TRBV15 with TRBJ2-2; D remains unclear. Trimming stripped 0 bases from V and 3 bases from J, with 11 bases between. There are 16 residues in the CDR3. CDR1 and CDR2 (germline): LNHNV, YYDKDF (reference sequence).